This T cell receptor (beta chain) was sequenced for a study of blood T cell repertoires in COVID-19. Looking at the study overall: Sources were T cells, B-cell-depleted T cells, or PBMCs; the material itself was cDNA or gDNA.

Germline V CDR1 and CDR2: SGHKS, YYEKEE (reference sequence). The CDR3 loop spans 14 amino acids. Trimming took 2 bases from V and 2 from J; bases not matched to a gene: 3. Original processing notes: For nucleated cells, counts were estimated from reference gene primer amplification. Method: immunoSEQ multiplex PCR; TCRdb's copy keeps in-frame clones and lacks some. D and trimming were read from the DNA, whereas the V and J calls and clone size are those reported in that table. Of 390,000 or so clones listed, 70% to 90% are singletons. This clonotype originated in a woman aged 30 to 39 with COVID-19, enrolled during active disease. Sequences were obtained from peripheral blood. The gene calls are TRBV5-5 and TRBJ2-5, with TRBD2 matching over 7 bases. This CDR3 reads CASSLWGGQETQYF. The CDR3 DNA follows: TGTGCCAGCAGCTTATGGGGGGGGCAAGAGACCCAGTACTTC.